This TCR beta chain was sequenced for a study of shared clonotypes between healthy human individuals. Study-wide context: Each donor had three CD4 naive, three CD4 memory, two CD8 naive and one CD8 memory plate. Study results and limitations: Rarefaction revealed incomplete sorted-subset sequencing despite large depth.

Each subset's genomic DNA was split evenly across several immunoSEQ plates. Authors' processing steps: Junction-only sequences produced by ImmunoSEQ had no quality scores, so filtering differed. Sequencing used immunoSEQ multiplex PCR; TCRdb keeps in-frame clones, though not all of them. V, J and clone size were drawn from that table, and D and trimming were deduced from the DNA. Found here are some 2,100,000 clones, around 95% of them singletons; the top ten hold 0.13%. Of note for this clone: What it recognizes is unknown. The sample carries other DNA sequences with the same CDR3.

The CDR3 is 13 residues long. V was pared by 0 bases and J by 4 bases, with 0 bases of the junction left unmatched. The germline V gene encodes CDR1 MNHNY and CDR2 SVGAGI (reference sequence). Sequenced: naive CD4+ T cells sorted from blood. Specified subset: CD45RA+ positively selected. The receptor was derived from a man aged 18 to 30 in good health. This chain uses TRBV6-6 with TRBJ2-7, with 7 positions matching TRBD1. This chain's CDR3 is CASSYSTGYEQYF. The DNA for the CDR3 is TGTGCCAGCAGTTACTCGACAGGGTACGAGCAGTACTTC.